This section outlines one T cell receptor beta chain sequence together with its context. Its antigen remains unidentified. Repertoires were generated with immunoSEQ multiplex PCR, while TCRdb's copy carries only in-frame clones and drops some. The sample shows roughly 700,000 clones, around 90% of them seen only once. CDR3 length equals 17 residues. Unmatched junction bases numbered 10, after V lost 3 bases and J lost 7 bases. CDR1 is KGHDR and CDR2 is SFDVKD in the germline V gene. The sample originates from a study of Ad26.COV2.S vaccination and SARS-CoV-2 variants. The wider study: A participant enrolled in the COV1001 Ad26.COV2.S trial arm provided the sample. Whole-study results and caveats: Vaccinees and placebo recipients showed similar non-spike TCR breadth.

Documented treatment: about 20 received Ad26.COV2.S at low or high dose, single or two shots; roughly 5 received placebo; per-sample allocation not given. It was on day 63 after the first vaccine or placebo injection that samples were taken. The sample was peripheral blood, taken in a trial of Ad26.COV2.S vaccine versus placebo. The clonotype originates from a person aged 18-60 years who received the Ad26.COV2.S COVID-19 vaccine or a placebo. The chain employs TRBV24-1 and TRBJ2-1, with TRBD2 matching 11 bases. The CDR3 spells CATSDHTGTSGRNEQFF. CDR3 DNA sequence: TGTGCCACCAGTGATCATACCGGGACTAGCGGTCGAAATGAGCAGTTCTTC.